Below, 16 T cell receptor beta chains from the same sample are listed, as sequenced in a study of a mutant IDH1 vaccine in newly diagnosed glioma. No antigen has been assigned to these receptors. Time point described: week 5, during vaccination. The investigators gave 300 ug of mutant IDH1 20-mer peptide in each vaccine dose, together with topical imiquimod. Clones were sequenced by immunoSEQ multiplex PCR, and TCRdb holds only the in-frame ones, with some missing. The sample contains 50,000 or so clones, over 75% of which appear only once. The sequencing used PBMCs, collected from a glioma patient whose treatment included an IDH1 peptide vaccine. These receptor sequences come from a woman aged 40-49 years with glioma.

The chain uses TRBV15 and TRBJ2-2, with 11 bases that match TRBD2. V gave up 5 bases and J gave up 3 bases; unmatched junction bases: 5. This CDR3 is built from 16 residues. Germline V lookup: CDR1 LNHNV, CDR2 YYDKDF (reference sequence). CDR3 nucleotides: TGTGCCACCAGCGGTAGCGGGGGGGCCCACACCGGGGAGCTGTTTTTT. Its protein product is CATSGSGGAHTGELFF.

The gene calls are TRBV18 and TRBJ2-5; 10 bases agree with TRBD1. The CDR3 runs to 17 residues. V gave up 7 bases and J gave up 7 bases; unmatched junction bases: 18. Per germline, CDR1 KGHSH and CDR2 LQKENI. CDR3 residues: CASFYPPGQGSSVTQYF. The CDR3, as DNA: TGTGCCAGCTTCTATCCGCCGGGACAGGGGTCCTCTGTGACCCAGTACTTC.

V and J are TRBV4-3 and TRBJ1-2; tentatively, D is TRBD1 (5 bases). The CDR3 has 15 residues. V dropped 0 bases and J dropped 9 bases, with 17 bases sitting between them. The germline CDR1 and CDR2 sequences are LGHNA and YSLEER. The chain's CDR3 is CASSQEVEWGGRYTF. Written as DNA, the CDR3 is TGCGCCAGCAGCCAAGAGGTCGAATGGGGCGGCCGCTACACCTTC.

This rearrangement joins TRBV5-1 to TRBJ2-5; a weak D match, TRBD1 (6 bases). The J call may not be correct, given that the DNA end is closer to TRBJ2-7. Germline CDR1 reads SGHRS; CDR2 reads YFSETQ. The CDR3 extends over 14 amino acids. The DNA of the CDR3 is TGCGCCAGCAGCTTGGAGGGGGAAATCTACGAGCAGTACTTC. It specifies CASSLEGEIYEQYF.

This clone was counted once. The chain combines TRBV4-1 with TRBJ1-2; D might be TRBD1 (5 bases). The germline V and J ends were trimmed by 3 bases and 4 bases, with 9 bases remaining between them. The V gene's germline CDR1 is MGHRA and CDR2 YSYEKL. This CDR3 region has 13 residues. The CDR3 coding sequence is TGCGCCAGCAGCCACCCGGGGACCTATGGCTACACCTTC. Amino acids: CASSHPGTYGYTF.

CDR3 DNA: TGTGCTAGTGGTTTGGGTGGGTTTTCACCCCTCCACTTT. It specifies CASGLGGFSPLHF. The rearrangement links TRBV12-5 to TRBJ1-6, with no clear D. The CDR3 covers 13 residues. V lost 1 base and J 9 bases, leaving 7 bases between the germline ends. Germline CDR1 is LGHNT and CDR2 is FRNRAP.

The chain's CDR3 is CASMNDPGTEAFF. The CDR3, as DNA: TGTGCCAGCATGAACGACCCGGGAACTGAAGCTTTCTTT. The V and J genes are TRBV2 and TRBJ1-1; no firm D call. The CDR3 loop spans 13 amino acids. Between the trimmed V and J ends, which lost 7 bases and 5 bases, there was a span of 14 bases. The germline CDR1 and CDR2 sequences are SNHLY and FYNNEI.

The chain combines TRBV4-3 with TRBJ1-1; D remains unclear. The V and J ends lost 3 bases and 6 bases respectively, with 11 bases between them. The CDR3 runs to 13 residues. The germline CDR1 and CDR2 sequences are LGHNA and YSLEER. The CDR3 DNA reads TGCGCCAGCAGCCAGGAAAATAGAGCTGAAGCTTTCTTT. Translation: CASSQENRAEAFF.

The rearrangement links TRBV19 to TRBJ2-5, with 8 nucleotides matching TRBD1. V dropped 4 bases and J dropped 4; count of bases not matched to a gene: 5. The CDR3 totals 14 residues. Looked up from germline, CDR1 is LNHDA and CDR2 is SQIVND (reference sequence). The CDR3 loop is CASSNQGAGETQYF. The CDR3 DNA is TGTGCCAGTAGTAACCAGGGGGCTGGAGAGACCCAGTACTTC.

The CDR3 DNA is TGTGCCAGCAGCTTGATGAGGGGGGGAAACATTCAGTACTTC. Translating gives CASSLMRGGNIQYF. The V gene is TRBV5-4, the J gene TRBJ2-4, with D possibly matching TRBD2 (7 bases). From germline, CDR1 is SGHNT and CDR2 YYREEE (reference sequence). Trimming shortened V by 1 base and J by 6 bases, and 11 bases separated the two germline ends. CDR3 size: 14 residues. Complete variable domain (other parts from reference TRBV5-4 and TRBJ2-4): ETGVTQSPTHLIKTRGQQVTLRCSSQSGHNTVSWYQQALGQGPQFIFQYYREEENGRGNFPPRFSGLQFPNYSSELNVNALELDDSALYLCASSLMRGGNIQYFGAGTRLSVL.

The gene calls are TRBV14 and TRBJ2-4; D is possibly TRBD2 (5 bases). CDR1 and CDR2 (germline): SGHDN, FVKESK. CDR3 length: 16 residues. V lost 1 base to trimming and J lost 4 bases, with 14 bases between them. CDR3 sequence (DNA): TGTGCCAGCAGCCAAGTGGCCGGGAATTCAAAAAACATTCAGTACTTC. This translates into CASSQVAGNSKNIQYF.

The chain recombines TRBV4-2 with TRBJ1-4; D is perhaps TRBD1 (6 bases). Germline assignment: CDR1 LGHNA and CDR2 YNFKEQ. The V end lost 0 bases, the J end lost 3 bases, and 11 bases lay between the germline ends. The CDR3 is made up of 16 amino acids. The CDR3 sequence: CASSQESGASNEKLFF. Written as DNA, the CDR3 is TGTGCCAGCAGCCAAGAATCAGGGGCGTCTAATGAAAAACTGTTTTTT.

The chain is built from TRBV12-5 and TRBJ2-7; 7 nucleotides align to TRBD1. The CDR3 sequence is 17 residues long. Germline values: CDR1 LGHNT, CDR2 FRNRAP. V was pared by 2 bases and J by 3 bases, with 13 bases of the junction left unmatched. This CDR3 reads CASGLPMQGERNYEQYF. CDR3 sequence (DNA): TGTGCTAGTGGTTTGCCCATGCAGGGGGAGAGGAACTACGAGCAGTACTTC.

The chain uses TRBV9 and TRBJ2-7, with D hard to call. Germline V lookup: CDR1 SGDLS, CDR2 YYNGEE. Trimming cost V 0 bases and J 6 bases, with 13 bases left between them. This CDR3 has 14 residues. The CDR3 sequence: CASSVDLGSSEQYF. The DNA of the CDR3 is TGTGCCAGCAGCGTAGATCTAGGATCAAGCGAGCAGTACTTC. Looking up the rest from reference TRBV9 and TRBJ2-7 gives the full variable domain: DSGVTQTPKHLITATGQRVTLRCSPRSGDLSVYWYQQSLDQGLQFLIQYYNGEERAKGNILERFSAQQFPDLHSELNLSSLELGDSALYFCASSVDLGSSEQYFGPGTRLTVT.

The V call is TRBV9, the J call TRBJ2-3; tentative D call: TRBD2 (7 bases). CDR1 and CDR2 from the germline V gene are SGDLS and YYNGEE. The length of the CDR3 is 16 residues. The V gene lost 1 base and the J gene lost 5 bases, with 17 bases spanning the gap. CDR3 sequence (DNA): TGTGCCAGCAGCGTACTGAACGGGGGGCGGGGAGATACGCAGTATTTT. This encodes CASSVLNGGRGDTQYF.

The gene calls are TRBV27 and TRBJ2-7, with unresolved D. CDR1 MNHEY and CDR2 SMNVEV come from the germline V gene (reference sequence). With 5 bases removed from V and 2 bases from J, the gap between germline ends came to 10 bases. This CDR3 is built from 13 residues. The CDR3 DNA follows: TGTGCCAGCAGTCCAACGCCGCCCTACGAGCAGTACTTC. Residues: CASSPTPPYEQYF.